The rows below give T cell receptor beta chains drawn from one sample of a study of cytomegalovirus exposure and HLA in healthy donors. The protocol was immunoSEQ multiplex PCR, while the TCRdb copy is restricted to in-frame clones and leaves out a portion. The sample has roughly 160,000 clones, roughly 79% seen once; the top ten hold around 14%. Sequencing used PBMCs. Source of these receptors: a woman aged 50 to 60 in good health and CMV-seronegative. CDR3s include the opening cysteine and the closing phenylalanine or tryptophan. D genes are given only for firm matches. The size entry is marked missing in some rows and otherwise reads once, few, many or a size class.

clone size: .
D gene: .
V gene: TRBV7-2
J gene: TRBJ1-3
CDR3 protein: CASSLADISGNTIYF
CDR3 DNA: TGTGCCAGCAGCTTAGCGGACATCTCTGGAAACACCATATATTTT

clone size: .
D gene: TRBD2
V gene: TRBV7-6
J gene: TRBJ2-1
CDR3 protein: CASSSGTSGTYNEQFF
CDR3 DNA: TGTGCCAGCAGCTCCGGGACTAGCGGGACCTACAATGAGCAGTTCTTC

clone size: .
D gene: .
V gene: TRBV7-4
J gene: TRBJ2-4
CDR3 protein: CASSLALRTPRDIQYF
CDR3 DNA: TGTGCCAGCAGCTTAGCGCTTAGGACTCCTAGGGACATTCAGTACTTC

clone size: once
D gene: .
V gene: TRBV25-1
J gene: TRBJ1-6
CDR3 protein: CASSATGPSPLHF
CDR3 DNA: TGTGCCAGCAGTGCGACAGGTCCCTCACCCCTCCACTTT

clone size: .
D gene: .
V gene: TRBV28
J gene: TRBJ1-2
CDR3 protein: CATPGGGGYGYTF
CDR3 DNA: TGTGCCACCCCGGGGGGAGGTGGGTATGGCTACACCTTC

clone size: few
D gene: TRBD1
V gene: TRBV5-1
J gene: TRBJ2-7
CDR3 protein: CASSPTGGSSYEQYF
CDR3 DNA: TGCGCCAGCAGCCCCACAGGGGGAAGCTCCTACGAGCAGTACTTC

clone size: .
D gene: .
V gene: TRBV28
J gene: TRBJ1-1
CDR3 protein: CASSLTTGRSAEAFF
CDR3 DNA: TGTGCCAGCAGTTTAACCACAGGGCGATCTGCTGAAGCTTTCTTT

clone size: .
D gene: .
V gene: TRBV10-1
J gene: TRBJ2-2
CDR3 protein: CASSDRRNTGELFF
CDR3 DNA: TGCGCCAGCAGCGACAGGAGGAACACCGGGGAGCTGTTTTTT

clone size: .
D gene: .
V gene: TRBV5-1
J gene: TRBJ2-7
CDR3 protein: CASSLNRELEQYF
CDR3 DNA: TGCGCCAGCAGCCTGAACAGGGAGTTGGAGCAGTACTTC

clone size: many
D gene: .
V gene: TRBV19
J gene: TRBJ2-3
CDR3 protein: CASSPGSFTDTQYF
CDR3 DNA: TGTGCCAGTAGCCCCGGGAGCTTCACAGATACGCAGTATTTT

clone size: .
D gene: .
V gene: TRBV10-3
J gene: TRBJ1-1
CDR3 protein: CALREEGVNTEAFF
CDR3 DNA: TGTGCCTTGCGGGAGGAGGGCGTAAACACTGAAGCTTTCTTT

clone size: .
D gene: .
V gene: TRBV28
J gene: TRBJ2-7
CDR3 protein: CASRGRTYEQYF
CDR3 DNA: TGTGCCAGCAGGGGCAGGACCTACGAGCAGTACTTC

clone size: .
D gene: .
V gene: TRBV13
J gene: TRBJ1-1
CDR3 protein: CASSLAVNTEAFF
CDR3 DNA: TGTGCCAGCAGCTTAGCGGTGAACACTGAAGCTTTCTTT

clone size: few
D gene: TRBD2
V gene: TRBV7-8
J gene: TRBJ2-1
CDR3 protein: CGSGGNNEQFF
CDR3 DNA: TGCGGAAGCGGGGGGAACAATGAGCAGTTCTTC

clone size: once
D gene: TRBD1
V gene: TRBV6-1
J gene: TRBJ1-2
CDR3 protein: CASKTDRGNYGYTF
CDR3 DNA: TGTGCCAGCAAGACTGACAGGGGGAACTATGGCTACACCTTC

clone size: .
D gene: TRBD1
V gene: TRBV19
J gene: TRBJ1-5
CDR3 protein: CASSSLRDRGPSNQPQHF
CDR3 DNA: TGTGCCAGTAGCTCCCTCCGGGACAGGGGGCCTAGCAATCAGCCCCAGCATTTT

clone size: .
D gene: .
V gene: TRBV28
J gene: TRBJ2-2
CDR3 protein: CASSLWPRDGGTGELFF
CDR3 DNA: TGTGCCAGCAGTTTATGGCCCCGGGACGGGGGCACCGGGGAGCTGTTTTTT

clone size: .
D gene: TRBD2
V gene: TRBV4-1
J gene: TRBJ2-6
CDR3 protein: CASSQSEGLAGVGANVLTF
CDR3 DNA: TGCGCCAGCAGCCAAAGCGAGGGACTAGCGGGAGTTGGGGCCAACGTCCTGACTTTC

clone size: few
D gene: TRBD1
V gene: TRBV5-1
J gene: TRBJ1-1
CDR3 protein: CASSPFSAGGNTEAFF
CDR3 DNA: TGCGCCAGCAGCCCTTTCTCGGCAGGGGGGAACACTGAAGCTTTCTTT

clone size: once
D gene: TRBD1
V gene: TRBV30
J gene: TRBJ1-5
CDR3 protein: CAWGQGSNQPQHF
CDR3 DNA: TGTGCCTGGGGACAGGGCTCCAATCAGCCCCAGCATTTT

clone size: .
D gene: .
V gene: TRBV5-6
J gene: TRBJ1-6
CDR3 protein: CASSLMASPLHF
CDR3 DNA: TGTGCCAGCAGCTTAATGGCTTCACCCCTCCACTTT

clone size: .
D gene: TRBD1
V gene: TRBV28
J gene: TRBJ1-1
CDR3 protein: CASSKRAGTALEAFF
CDR3 DNA: TGTGCCAGCAGTAAGAGAGCCGGGACAGCCCTTGAAGCTTTCTTT

clone size: .
D gene: .
V gene: TRBV6-1
J gene: TRBJ1-3
CDR3 protein: CASSVRGFGNTIYF
CDR3 DNA: TGTGCCAGCAGTGTACGAGGGTTTGGAAACACCATATATTTT

clone size: .
D gene: TRBD2
V gene: TRBV28
J gene: TRBJ2-5
CDR3 protein: CASSLRLAGTQEQYF
CDR3 DNA: TGTGCCAGCAGTTTGAGACTAGCGGGAACGCAAGAGCAGTACTTC

clone size: .
D gene: .
V gene: TRBV12-5
J gene: TRBJ2-1
CDR3 protein: CASGLERGFTYNEQFF
CDR3 DNA: TGTGCTAGTGGTTTGGAAAGAGGGTTCACCTACAATGAGCAGTTCTTC

clone size: .
D gene: TRBD1
V gene: TRBV13
J gene: TRBJ1-1
CDR3 protein: CASSPRDRGITEAFF
CDR3 DNA: TGTGCCAGCAGCCCCCGGGACAGGGGGATCACTGAAGCTTTCTTT

clone size: .
D gene: TRBD1
V gene: TRBV11-2
J gene: TRBJ1-1
CDR3 protein: CASSLRGGGSEAFF
CDR3 DNA: TGTGCCAGCAGCTTAAGAGGAGGGGGCTCTGAAGCTTTCTTT

clone size: .
D gene: .
V gene: TRBV20-1
J gene: TRBJ2-7
CDR3 protein: CSAGRAYEQYF
CDR3 DNA: TGCAGTGCTGGGCGGGCCTACGAGCAGTACTTC

clone size: .
D gene: TRBD2
V gene: TRBV4-3
J gene: TRBJ2-3
CDR3 protein: CASSQVRGGADTQYF
CDR3 DNA: TGCGCCAGCAGCCAAGTTCGTGGGGGGGCAGATACGCAGTATTTT

clone size: .
D gene: TRBD1
V gene: TRBV7-3
J gene: TRBJ1-2
CDR3 protein: CASSLRQGAPYGYTF
CDR3 DNA: TGTGCCAGCAGCTTAAGACAGGGGGCCCCGTATGGCTACACCTTC

clone size: .
D gene: TRBD2
V gene: TRBV7-9
J gene: TRBJ2-5
CDR3 protein: CASSSRGLAGGETQYF
CDR3 DNA: TGTGCCAGCAGCTCAAGGGGACTAGCGGGAGGAGAGACCCAGTACTTC

clone size: .
D gene: TRBD1
V gene: TRBV5-1
J gene: TRBJ1-6
CDR3 protein: CASSLVMTGGRDSPLHF
CDR3 DNA: TGCGCCAGCAGCTTGGTCATGACAGGGGGCCGCGATTCACCCCTCCACTTT

clone size: once
D gene: TRBD1
V gene: TRBV10-3
J gene: TRBJ2-7
CDR3 protein: CATSDRDYEQYF
CDR3 DNA: TGTGCCACCTCCGACAGGGATTACGAGCAGTACTTC

clone size: .
D gene: .
V gene: TRBV19
J gene: TRBJ2-1
CDR3 protein: CASRTDNEQFF
CDR3 DNA: TGTGCCAGTAGGACAGACAATGAGCAGTTCTTC

clone size: .
D gene: TRBD1
V gene: TRBV25-1
J gene: TRBJ2-2
CDR3 protein: CASSVEQGVIGELFF
CDR3 DNA: TGTGCCAGCAGTGTGGAACAGGGGGTGATCGGGGAGCTGTTTTTT

clone size: .
D gene: .
V gene: TRBV9
J gene: TRBJ1-3
CDR3 protein: CASSVHAGDTIYF
CDR3 DNA: TGTGCCAGCAGCGTACACGCCGGGGACACCATATATTTT

clone size: .
D gene: TRBD2
V gene: TRBV2
J gene: TRBJ2-3
CDR3 protein: CASSALTSGGTDTQYF
CDR3 DNA: TGTGCCAGCAGTGCATTAACTAGCGGGGGTACAGATACGCAGTATTTT

clone size: .
D gene: TRBD1
V gene: TRBV4-1
J gene: TRBJ1-3
CDR3 protein: CASSLWTGAGNTIYF
CDR3 DNA: TGCGCCAGCAGCCTGTGGACAGGGGCTGGAAACACCATATATTTT

clone size: .
D gene: .
V gene: TRBV6-6
J gene: TRBJ2-7
CDR3 protein: CASSPRGEQYF
CDR3 DNA: TGTGCCAGCAGTCCCAGGGGAGAGCAGTACTTC

clone size: .
D gene: .
V gene: TRBV9
J gene: TRBJ2-1
CDR3 protein: CASSATRSSYNEQFF
CDR3 DNA: TGTGCCAGCAGCGCCACTAGGAGCTCCTACAATGAGCAGTTCTTC

clone size: few
D gene: TRBD1
V gene: TRBV5-5
J gene: TRBJ1-1
CDR3 protein: CASSFYPGGREAFF
CDR3 DNA: TGTGCCAGCAGCTTCTACCCAGGGGGTCGTGAAGCTTTCTTT

clone size: .
D gene: TRBD1
V gene: TRBV27
J gene: TRBJ2-3
CDR3 protein: CASSRSSQGVGTDTQYF
CDR3 DNA: TGTGCCAGCAGTCGTTCCTCACAGGGGGTAGGCACAGATACGCAGTATTTT

clone size: .
D gene: .
V gene: TRBV10-2
J gene: TRBJ1-1
CDR3 protein: CASKFAADTEAFF
CDR3 DNA: TGCGCCAGCAAGTTCGCCGCGGACACTGAAGCTTTCTTT

clone size: .
D gene: TRBD1
V gene: TRBV13
J gene: TRBJ2-5
CDR3 protein: CASSHRDREKLLQETQYF
CDR3 DNA: TGTGCCAGCAGCCACCGGGACAGGGAAAAACTCCTCCAAGAGACCCAGTACTTC

clone size: .
D gene: TRBD1
V gene: TRBV7-9
J gene: TRBJ1-5
CDR3 protein: CSSSSQGFNGPQHF
CDR3 DNA: TGTTCCAGCAGCTCACAGGGGTTCAATGGGCCCCAGCATTTT

clone size: .
D gene: TRBD1
V gene: TRBV27
J gene: TRBJ1-4
CDR3 protein: CASSFNRGANEKLFF
CDR3 DNA: TGTGCCAGCAGCTTCAACAGGGGGGCAAATGAAAAACTGTTTTTT

clone size: .
D gene: TRBD1
V gene: TRBV6-6
J gene: TRBJ2-5
CDR3 protein: CASSSWTGEVETQYF
CDR3 DNA: TGTGCCAGCAGTTCTTGGACAGGGGAGGTAGAGACCCAGTACTTC

clone size: .
D gene: .
V gene: TRBV7-2
J gene: TRBJ2-5
CDR3 protein: CASSLVTQAQYF
CDR3 DNA: TGTGCCAGCAGCTTAGTTACCCAGGCCCAGTACTTC

clone size: .
D gene: TRBD2
V gene: TRBV27
J gene: TRBJ2-1
CDR3 protein: CASSLAGVHSYNEQFF
CDR3 DNA: TGTGCCAGCAGTTTAGCGGGGGTCCACTCCTACAATGAGCAGTTCTTC

clone size: .
D gene: .
V gene: TRBV7-3
J gene: TRBJ2-1
CDR3 protein: CASSLTAGRRSEQFF
CDR3 DNA: TGTGCCAGCAGCTTAACGGCGGGGCGTCGTAGTGAGCAGTTCTTC

clone size: .
D gene: TRBD1
V gene: TRBV19
J gene: TRBJ1-5
CDR3 protein: CASSRPGQGNQPQHF
CDR3 DNA: TGTGCCAGTAGTCGTCCGGGACAGGGGAATCAGCCCCAGCATTTT

clone size: .
D gene: .
V gene: TRBV9
J gene: TRBJ2-2
CDR3 protein: CASSVGAANTGELFF
CDR3 DNA: TGTGCCAGCAGCGTAGGGGCTGCGAACACCGGGGAGCTGTTTTTT

clone size: .
D gene: .
V gene: TRBV6-1
J gene: TRBJ1-2
CDR3 protein: CASHNRNYGYTF
CDR3 DNA: TGTGCCAGCCATAACAGGAACTATGGCTACACCTTC